What follows describes a single T cell receptor beta chain. Its antigen is unidentified. The data originate from a study of T cells after yellow fever vaccination. As for the study in general: Preparation used SMART-Seq v4 Ultra Low Input for the low-cell-number fractions.

CDR3 size: 14 residues. In germline, CDR1 is MNHNS, CDR2 SASEGT. Trimming removed 6 bases from V and 6 bases from J; junction bases left unmatched: 8. Notes on the study in general: Abundant clonotypes (contaminants from the bulk population) could be present in FACS-sorted repertoires. Subsequent booster samples again held most clones from primary vaccination (96% CD4, approximately 86% CD8).

Conversion of TCR transcripts into cDNA relied on 5'RACE template switching, which added a universal primer site and UMIs. TCRdb used MiXCR to reprocess the 5' RACE reads, holding one entry per CDR3 protein. The repertoire holds over 150,000 distinct CDR3 sequences, with about 6.2% as singletons. The material was CD4+ T cells sorted from PBMCs, obtained on the day of the first yellow fever vaccination. This TCR came from a man between 18 and 35 years old who received the YFV17D yellow fever vaccine. V usage is TRBV6-1 and J usage is TRBJ2-4; 7 bases are shared with TRBD1. The CDR3 protein is CASRDRGPLNIQYF. The CDR3 region has the DNA TGTGCCAGCAGGGATAGGGGGCCCCTAAACATTCAGTACTTC.